These 22 T cell receptor beta chains share one sample of origin, sequenced in a study of Graves' ophthalmopathy and Graves' hyperthyroidism. RNA transcripts served as template for amplifying TCR beta CDR3 sequences. After a first-round RT-PCR with HTBI primers, a second-round multiplex PCR was run. TCRdb independently ran MiXCR on the multiplex PCR reads; one entry per CDR3 protein. The table lists roughly 160,000 distinct CDR3 sequences, approximately 40% of them singletons. The source material was peripheral blood. The source is a man aged 25-45 years with Graves' ophthalmopathy.

This clonotype was detected ten times or more. The rearrangement joins TRBV11-2 to TRBJ1-5; 7 nucleotides line up with TRBD1. V was pared by 4 bases and J by 4 bases, with 4 bases of the junction left unmatched. The CDR3 sequence is 14 residues long. In germline, CDR1 is SGHAT, CDR2 FQNNGV. The CDR3 bases are TGTGCCAGCAGCTCAGGACAGGTAAATCAGCCCCAGCATTTT. It translates to CASSSGQVNQPQHF.

At least ten counts were recorded for this clonotype. J is TRBJ1-5 and V is TRBV30; TRBD1 aligns across 7 bases. Trimming removed 2 bases from V and 2 bases from J; junction bases left unmatched: 6. This CDR3 has 15 amino acids. Germline-derived CDR1 and CDR2 are GTSNPN and SVGIG (reference sequence). The CDR3 region is CAWSPTDRGNQPQHF. The CDR3 DNA reads TGTGCCTGGAGTCCCACCGACAGGGGCAATCAGCCCCAGCATTTT.

The chain recombines TRBV28 with TRBJ2-7; tentative D call: TRBD1 (5 bases). V gave up 2 bases and J gave up 0 bases, with 17 bases separating them. Germline CDR1 MDHEN, CDR2 SYDVKM. The CDR3 runs 17 residues. The CDR3 protein is CASSLNPSRDSSYEQYF. The CDR3 coding sequence is TGTGCCAGCAGTTTAAACCCATCCAGGGATAGCTCCTACGAGCAGTACTTC.

CDR3 bases: TGTGCCAGCAGTCCACCCCGAGACAGGGTGAAATCACCCCTCCACTTT. Residues: CASSPPRDRVKSPLHF. This sequence joins TRBV6-2 or TRBV6-3 and TRBJ1-6; 7 positions agree with TRBD1. V shed 5 bases, J shed 10 bases, and the junction held 14 bases outside the gene matches. The V gene's germline CDR1 is MNHEY and CDR2 SVGEGT. The CDR3 spans 16 residues.

This chain links TRBV20-1 with TRBJ2-5; 10 nucleotides align to TRBD1. Per germline, CDR1 DFQATT and CDR2 SNEGSKA (reference sequence). This CDR3 region has 14 residues. V was pared by 0 bases and J by 4 bases, with 2 bases of the junction left unmatched. CDR3 residues: CSARDRQGAETQYF. CDR3 sequence (DNA): TGCAGTGCTAGAGATAGACAGGGGGCAGAGACCCAGTACTTC.

This clonotype was observed many times. This CDR3 is CASSLTGVGNSPLHF. In DNA, the CDR3 is TGTGCCAGCAGCTTAACGGGGGTTGGGAATTCACCCCTCCACTTT. The genes are TRBV7-3 and TRBJ1-6, with D maybe TRBD1 (5 bases). This CDR3 comprises 15 residues. V lost 0 bases and J lost 7, with 10 bases in between. Germline values: CDR1 SGHTA, CDR2 FQGTGA.

The chain couples TRBV7-2 to TRBJ1-1, with 7 positions matching TRBD1. With 4 bases clipped from V and 6 bases from J, the junction kept 8 bases outside the gene matches. The CDR3 sequence is 14 residues long. CDR1 is SGHTA and CDR2 is FQGNSA in the germline V gene. CDR3 region: CASSSWDSRAEAFF. The CDR3 nucleotides read TGTGCCAGCAGCTCCTGGGACAGTAGAGCTGAAGCTTTCTTT.

This clonotype was detected ten times or more. The chain uses TRBV11-2 and TRBJ1-5; D is perhaps TRBD1 (6 bases). CDR1 is SGHAT, CDR2 FQNNGV, per germline. V lost 5 bases to trimming and J lost 7 bases, with 12 bases between them. The CDR3 is 13 amino acids. As DNA, the CDR3 is TGTGCCAGCAGCCCACCCACAGGGCAGCCCCAGCATTTT. Encoded protein: CASSPPTGQPQHF.

The chain uses TRBV28 and TRBJ2-4; TRBD2 agrees at 9 bases. The junction had 8 bases not matched to a gene; V was cut back by 5 bases and J by 0 bases. This CDR3 comprises 17 residues. Per germline, CDR1 MDHEN and CDR2 SYDVKM. DNA of the CDR3: TGTGCCAGCAGTCCTCTTAGCGGGAGCCAAGCCAAAAACATTCAGTACTTC. This sequence encodes CASSPLSGSQAKNIQYF.

At least ten counts were recorded for this clonotype. V gene TRBV13 combines with J gene TRBJ2-7; possible D gene TRBD1, 5 bases. V was cut by 4 bases and J by 5 bases, with 24 bases left in between. The CDR3 runs 17 residues. Germline V lookup: CDR1 PRHDT, CDR2 FYEKMQ (reference sequence). CDR3 residues: CASSSTPGLLVRNEQYF. The CDR3 DNA follows: TGTGCCAGCAGCTCGACGCCAGGGTTACTCGTGCGTAACGAGCAGTACTTC.

The genes are TRBV28 and TRBJ2-7, with 7 bases lining up with TRBD2. Trimming took 2 bases from V and 4 from J; bases not matched to a gene: 11. The CDR3 is made up of 16 amino acids. Per germline, CDR1 MDHEN and CDR2 SYDVKM. The CDR3, as DNA: TGTGCCAGCAGTTTAGGCCGACTAGCCGGCCTGTACGAGCAGTACTTC. This codes for CASSLGRLAGLYEQYF. The full variable domain, with the rest looked up from reference TRBV28 and TRBJ2-7, is DVKVTQSSRYLVKRTGEKVFLECVQDMDHENMFWYRQDPGLGLRLIYFSYDVKMKEKGDIPEGYSVSREKKERFSLILESASTNQTSMYLCASSLGRLAGLYEQYFGPGTRLTVT.

A few counts support this clonotype. This chain joins TRBV28 and TRBJ2-7; TRBD2 matches 7 bases. Germline loops: CDR1 MDHEN, CDR2 SYDVKM. Trimming cost V 3 bases and J 3 bases; bases outside gene matches: 5. The CDR3 loop spans 14 amino acids. This CDR3 is CASSFEAGDYEQYF. The CDR3 nucleotides are TGTGCCAGCAGTTTTGAGGCGGGGGACTACGAGCAGTACTTC.

This clonotype was counted many times. The chain recombines TRBV12-3 or TRBV12-4 with TRBJ2-2; possible D gene TRBD1, 5 bases. Trimming took off 3 bases at V and 4 bases at J, with 12 bases between the two ends. CDR3 size: 15 residues. CDR3 sequence: CASSFGPGPTGELFF. The DNA for the CDR3 is TGTGCCAGCAGTTTCGGTCCAGGGCCCACCGGGGAGCTGTTTTTT.

This clonotype was counted between two and nine times. V usage is TRBV20-1 and J usage is TRBJ1-6; 8 nucleotides match TRBD1. This CDR3 has 15 amino acids. The V gene end was trimmed by 5 bases and the J gene end by 7 bases; junction bases not matched to a gene: 10. The germline CDR1 and CDR2 sequences are DFQATT and SNEGSKA (reference sequence). The CDR3 protein is CSARTGWNINSPLHF. Here the CDR3 DNA reads TGCAGTGCTCGGACAGGGTGGAATATAAATTCACCCCTCCACTTT.

This clonotype has a handful of counts. The chain combines TRBV12-3 or TRBV12-4 with TRBJ2-5; the D call may be TRBD1 or TRBD2 (5 bases each). The germline V and J ends were trimmed by 6 bases and 4 bases, with 18 bases remaining between them. The CDR3 runs 15 residues. The CDR3 DNA is TGTGCCAGCAGCCGTTCGAGGGGATACTCAGAGACCCAGTACTTC. Encoded protein: CASSRSRGYSETQYF.

Ten or more counts support this clonotype. The chain carries TRBV6-2 or TRBV6-3 and TRBJ2-2, with 11 bases lining up with TRBD2. This CDR3 has 12 residues. V shed 6 bases and J 13 bases; nucleotides not matched to a gene: 4. CDR1 is MNHEY and CDR2 is SVGEGT in the germline V gene. CDR3 loop: CASSLGLAGLFF. The CDR3, as DNA: TGTGCCAGCAGCCTAGGACTAGCGGGGCTGTTTTTT.

There are many counts of this clonotype. The genes are TRBV6-5 and TRBJ2-2, with no clear D. The CDR3 extends over 16 amino acids. Germline V gene sequence: CDR1 MNHEY, CDR2 SVGAGI. The V gene lost 4 bases and the J gene lost 0 bases, with 12 bases spanning the gap. The CDR3 DNA follows: TGTGCCAGCAGTTCCCGATCCGGTGCGAACACCGGGGAGCTGTTTTTT. It codes for CASSSRSGANTGELFF.

This clonotype was seen more than once but under ten times. This chain connects TRBV2 to TRBJ2-6, with D perhaps matching TRBD1 (6 bases). This CDR3 contains 20 residues. The germline CDR1 and CDR2 sequences are SNHLY and FYNNEI. V lost 4 bases, J lost 1 base, and 23 bases lay in between. The CDR3 loop is CASSAIPGAAEGSGANVLTF. The CDR3 DNA follows: TGTGCCAGCAGTGCAATCCCAGGGGCGGCCGAGGGGTCTGGGGCCAACGTCCTGACTTTC.

The rearrangement links TRBV12-3 or TRBV12-4 to TRBJ2-5; TRBD2 matches at 12 bases. This CDR3 has 15 residues. V trimming: 5 bases; J trimming: 5 bases; junction bases outside the gene matches: 6. DNA of the CDR3: TGTGCCAGCAGTCCCTTGACTAGCGGGAGTGAGACCCAGTACTTC. It codes for CASSPLTSGSETQYF.

In this sample, this clonotype turned up many times. The chain combines TRBV20-1 with TRBJ1-1; 9 bases fit TRBD1. The CDR3 runs to 15 residues. The V segment lost 5 bases and the J segment 0 bases; nucleotides outside the gene matches: 7. Germline V gene data show CDR1 as DFQATT and CDR2 as SNEGSKA (reference sequence). CDR3 bases: TGCAGTGCTGACCGGGACAGGGATATGAACACTGAAGCTTTCTTT. Translation gives CSADRDRDMNTEAFF.

This clonotype was counted at least ten times. This sequence joins TRBV6-2 or TRBV6-3 and TRBJ1-2; perhaps TRBD1 as D (5 bases). Trimming removed 6 bases at V and 14 bases at J, with 25 bases between. CDR3 length: 14 amino acids. The germline V gene has CDR1 MNHEY and CDR2 SVGEGT. For the CDR3, the DNA is TGTGCCAGCAGCCTCGAGGGGAGGATCACTACTTGGACCTTC. This encodes CASSLEGRITTWTF.

Ten or more counts support this clonotype. The chain combines TRBV7-2 with TRBJ1-2; 7 positions agree with TRBD1. Germline-derived CDR1 and CDR2 are SGHTA and FQGNSA. This CDR3 has 17 residues. J lost 4 bases, V lost 0 bases, and 11 bases had no gene match. CDR3 DNA sequence: TGTGCCAGCAGCTTAGCGGGAGGACAGGTTTTAGGCTATGGCTACACCTTC. This sequence encodes CASSLAGGQVLGYGYTF.